The clone carrying this T cell receptor beta chain was found many times. Its matching antigen is unknown. The ends were cut back, 6 bases at V and 2 bases at J, with 7 bases in the middle. The CDR3 has 12 residues. CDR1 is MNHNS and CDR2 is SASEGT in the germline V gene. RNA transcripts gave rise to amplified TCR beta CDR3 regions. TCR CDR3 regions were first amplified by RT-PCR with HTBI primers. TCRdb used MiXCR to reprocess the multiplex PCR reads, holding one entry per CDR3 protein. The sample includes under 400,000 distinct CDR3 sequences, roughly 25% seen only once; the top ten take around 70%. The record originates from a study of T cells in Graves' hyperthyroidism and ophthalmopathy. Study-level findings and limits: Ophthalmopathy stood apart from stable hyperthyroidism in a 13 V-J model. Blood also showed most of the thyroid clonotypes that were expanded above 0.001.

Sequenced material: blood. The rearrangement joins TRBV6-1 to TRBJ1-2, with unresolved D. The sequence derives from a man over 45 with Graves' hyperthyroidism. In DNA, the CDR3 is TGTGCCAGCAGAGAAAAGAACTATGGCTACACCTTC. It translates to CASREKNYGYTF.